A selection of T cell receptor beta chains follows, all from one sample in a study of molecular identifiers for immune sequencing clone quantification. TCRdb called the PCR reads again in MiXCR, with one record for every CDR3 protein. The data show about half a million distinct CDR3 sequences, about 22% seen once. Specimen: naive CD8+ T cells from blood, with Jurkat cell RNA spiked in. The receptors stem from a human donor in good health. Some libraries in this study had Jurkat cell RNA spiked in. CDR3s include the opening cysteine and the closing phenylalanine or tryptophan. A D gene is named only where the DNA matches it firmly. Some rows mark clone size as missing; the rest say once, few, many or name a class of expanded clone.

clone size: few; D gene: -; V gene: TRBV27; J gene: TRBJ1-5; CDR3 DNA: TGTGCCAGCTCCGGGGGGCTCCCGGGGGCAGGACAGCCCCAGCATTTT; CDR3 protein: CASSGGLPGAGQPQHF
clone size: few; D gene: -; V gene: TRBV9; J gene: TRBJ2-2; CDR3 DNA: TGTGCCAGCAGCCCCCATCGGGCGAACACCGGGGAGCTGTTTTTT; CDR3 protein: CASSPHRANTGELFF
clone size: many; D gene: -; V gene: TRBV20-1; J gene: TRBJ1-4; CDR3 DNA: TGCAGTGCTAGACCTGGGGAAAAACTGTTTTTT; CDR3 protein: CSARPGEKLFF
clone size: many; D gene: TRBD1; V gene: TRBV5-6; J gene: TRBJ2-4; CDR3 DNA: TGTGCCAGCAGCCAGGACAGGGCGGGTAACATTCAGTACTTC; CDR3 protein: CASSQDRAGNIQYF
clone size: -; D gene: -; V gene: TRBV7-3; J gene: TRBJ2-1; CDR3 DNA: TGTGCCAGCAGCCCCCAGAATTCGAATGAGCAGTTCTTC; CDR3 protein: CASSPQNSNEQFF
clone size: few; D gene: TRBD1; V gene: TRBV12-3/TRBV12-4; J gene: TRBJ2-2; CDR3 DNA: TGTGCCAGCAGTTTCTCTACCGGGACAGGGGGCACCGGGGAGCTGTTTTTT; CDR3 protein: CASSFSTGTGGTGELFF
clone size: few; D gene: -; V gene: TRBV29-1; J gene: TRBJ1-6; CDR3 DNA: TGCAGCGTTGGGGCGGACGGGTCTGAGGATTCACCCCTCCACTTT; CDR3 protein: CSVGADGSEDSPLHF
clone size: many; D gene: -; V gene: TRBV6-5; J gene: TRBJ1-4; CDR3 DNA: TGTGCCAGCAGTGGGGGTCGAAATGAAAAACTGTTTTTT; CDR3 protein: CASSGGRNEKLFF
clone size: -; D gene: -; V gene: TRBV10-1; J gene: TRBJ2-7; CDR3 DNA: TGCGCCAGCAGTGAGTCCGGGACACAGTCCGAGCAGTACTTC; CDR3 protein: CASSESGTQSEQYF
clone size: -; D gene: -; V gene: TRBV27; J gene: TRBJ2-1; CDR3 DNA: TGTGCCAGCAGCAGACCGGGAGAGCTAGCCCACAATGAGCAGTTCTTC; CDR3 protein: CASSRPGELAHNEQFF
clone size: many; D gene: TRBD1; V gene: TRBV4-2; J gene: TRBJ2-7; CDR3 DNA: TGTGCCAGCAGCCAACGAACAGGGGGCGCGGACGAGCAGTACTTC; CDR3 protein: CASSQRTGGADEQYF
clone size: -; D gene: -; V gene: TRBV6-2/TRBV6-3; J gene: TRBJ2-7; CDR3 DNA: TGTGCCAGCAGTTTGAGGGTAGTGAACGAGCAGTACTTC; CDR3 protein: CASSLRVVNEQYF
clone size: many; D gene: -; V gene: TRBV27; J gene: TRBJ1-5; CDR3 DNA: TGTGCCAGCAGTTTATCGGGAGTTCAGCCCCAGCATTTT; CDR3 protein: CASSLSGVQPQHF
clone size: many; D gene: -; V gene: TRBV7-9; J gene: TRBJ1-5; CDR3 DNA: TGTGCCAGCAGCTCTCTAGCTCAGCCCCAGCATTTT; CDR3 protein: CASSSLAQPQHF
clone size: few; D gene: -; V gene: TRBV4-3; J gene: TRBJ2-2; CDR3 DNA: TGCGCCAGCAGCCAAGGGCTGGGTATAAGCACCGGGGAGCTGTTTTTT; CDR3 protein: CASSQGLGISTGELFF
clone size: few; D gene: -; V gene: TRBV5-6; J gene: TRBJ2-2; CDR3 DNA: TGTGCCAGCAGCGAAGAAGACCCGAACACCGGGGAGCTGTTTTTT; CDR3 protein: CASSEEDPNTGELFF
clone size: -; D gene: -; V gene: TRBV9; J gene: TRBJ2-3; CDR3 DNA: TGTGCCAGCAGCGTAGACGACCGAACAGGGTCCGATACGCAGTATTTT; CDR3 protein: CASSVDDRTGSDTQYF
clone size: few; D gene: -; V gene: TRBV10-1; J gene: TRBJ2-2; CDR3 DNA: TGCGCCAGCAGTCCAGCGGGTTGGACCGGGGAGCTGTTTTTT; CDR3 protein: CASSPAGWTGELFF
clone size: few; D gene: TRBD1; V gene: TRBV11-3; J gene: TRBJ2-2; CDR3 DNA: TGTGCCAGCAGCCCCCGGACAGGAAGAAAGGCCACCGGGGAGCTGTTTTTT; CDR3 protein: CASSPRTGRKATGELFF
clone size: few; D gene: -; V gene: TRBV20-1; J gene: TRBJ2-1; CDR3 DNA: TGCAGTGCTAGAGTAGGTGCCTACTCCTACAATGAGCAGTTCTTC; CDR3 protein: CSARVGAYSYNEQFF
clone size: many; D gene: TRBD1; V gene: TRBV2; J gene: TRBJ2-7; CDR3 DNA: TGTGCCAGCAGTTACCCCGGGACAGCTTACGAGCAGTACTTC; CDR3 protein: CASSYPGTAYEQYF
clone size: many; D gene: -; V gene: TRBV30; J gene: TRBJ2-3; CDR3 DNA: TGTGCCTGGAGCTCCCGTACCGCAGATACGCAGTATTTT; CDR3 protein: CAWSSRTADTQYF
clone size: few; D gene: -; V gene: TRBV6-5; J gene: TRBJ1-1; CDR3 DNA: TGTGCCAGCAGCTCCTCTGGGGGAGGGACTGAAGCTTTCTTT; CDR3 protein: CASSSSGGGTEAFF
clone size: few; D gene: TRBD2; V gene: TRBV7-9; J gene: TRBJ2-5; CDR3 DNA: TGTGCCAGCAGAACACTAGCGGAGACCCAGTACTTC; CDR3 protein: CASRTLAETQYF
clone size: few; D gene: TRBD2; V gene: TRBV2; J gene: TRBJ2-3; CDR3 DNA: TGTGCCAGCAGTGAATGGGTAGCGGGAGCAGCAGATACGCAGTATTTT; CDR3 protein: CASSEWVAGAADTQYF